Below, 30 T cell receptor beta chains from the same sample are listed, as sequenced in a study of T cells after yellow fever vaccination. In TCRdb, the 5' RACE reads were re-called with MiXCR into one record per CDR3 protein. The sample yields some 110,000 distinct CDR3 sequences, around 8.6% seen once. The starting material was CD8+ T cells sorted from PBMCs, obtained 45 days after the yellow fever booster vaccination. The receptors were gathered from a man aged 25 to 40 who received the YFV17D yellow fever vaccine.

This CDR3 reads CASSYLTNEQYF. In DNA form, the CDR3 reads TGTGCCAGCAGTTACCTGACTAACGAGCAGTACTTC. This sequence joins TRBV6-2 or TRBV6-3 and TRBJ2-7; possibly TRBD2 for D (5 bases). Germline V gives CDR1 MNHEY, CDR2 SVGEGT. Trimming stripped 2 bases from V and 5 bases from J, with 7 bases between. This CDR3 is 12 amino acids long.

This sequence joins TRBV28 and TRBJ2-2, with 8 bases aligning to TRBD1. The CDR3 has 13 amino acids. The V gene's germline CDR1 is MDHEN and CDR2 SYDVKM. Trimming removed 8 bases from V and 4 bases from J; junction bases left unmatched: 3. The DNA for the CDR3 is TGTGCCAGCGGACAGGGAGGCACCGGGGAGCTGTTTTTT. The encoded protein is CASGQGGTGELFF.

This clonotype was seen a few times. The V gene is TRBV20-1, the J gene TRBJ2-2; the match to TRBD2 covers 8 bases. CDR1 is DFQATT and CDR2 is SNEGSKA in the germline V gene (reference sequence). CDR3 length equals 15 residues. V shed 5 bases, J shed 4 bases, and the junction held 9 bases outside the gene matches. CDR3: CSASLSGGGTGELFF. The DNA for the CDR3 is TGCAGTGCTTCCCTCTCGGGGGGGGGCACCGGGGAGCTGTTTTTT.

This clonotype was observed at least ten times. V is TRBV6-1 and J is TRBJ2-5; TRBD1 aligns across 8 bases. Germline assignment: CDR1 MNHNS and CDR2 SASEGT. The CDR3 spans 15 residues. The J segment lost 5 bases and the V segment lost 6 bases, leaving 11 bases of the junction unmatched. The CDR3 loop is CASSDRGLESETQYF. The CDR3 DNA reads TGTGCCAGCAGCGACAGGGGTCTTGAGTCTGAGACCCAGTACTTC.

At least ten counts were recorded for this clonotype. This chain links TRBV29-1 with TRBJ2-1; no clear D. The CDR3 spans 12 residues. V gave up 6 bases and J gave up 6 bases, with 12 bases separating them. Germline CDR1 SQVTM, CDR2 ANQGSEA. The CDR3 loop reads CSVYDGGNEQFF. CDR3 bases: TGCAGCGTCTACGACGGTGGCAATGAGCAGTTCTTC.

This clonotype was counted a few times. The chain has TRBV27 and TRBJ2-1; the match to TRBD2 covers 8 bases. CDR1 and CDR2 from the germline V gene are MNHEY and SMNVEV (reference sequence). The ends lost 5 bases at V and 6 bases at J; junction bases unmatched: 9. The CDR3 loop spans 15 amino acids. CDR3 in amino acids: CASSASGTSPNEQFF. Written as DNA, the CDR3 is TGTGCCAGCAGTGCCTCCGGGACTAGTCCCAATGAGCAGTTCTTC.

This clonotype was counted ten times or more. V usage is TRBV25-1 and J usage is TRBJ2-2; D is perhaps TRBD1 or TRBD2 (5 bases each). CDR1 MGHDK and CDR2 SYGVNS come from the germline V gene. The CDR3 has 13 amino acids. V gave up 7 bases and J gave up 3 bases, with 9 bases separating them. The CDR3 here is CASNRGDTGELFF. CDR3 DNA sequence: TGTGCCAGCAATCGGGGCGACACCGGGGAGCTGTTTTTT.

This clonotype was observed many times. The chain combines TRBV7-2 with TRBJ1-1; 7 positions match TRBD1. The CDR3 spans 13 residues. CDR1 is SGHTA and CDR2 is FQGNSA in the germline V gene. The V and J ends lost 3 bases and 8 bases, in that order; junction bases with no gene match: 6. The CDR3 DNA sequence: TGTGCCAGCAGCTTCCCAGGACAGGTCGAAGCTTTCTTT. It encodes CASSFPGQVEAFF.

This clonotype was observed at least ten times. The chain recombines TRBV7-9 with TRBJ1-5; D uncertain. V dropped 7 bases and J dropped 6 bases, with 10 bases sitting between them. There are 12 residues in the CDR3. Germline-derived CDR1 and CDR2 are SEHNR and FQNEAQ (reference sequence). In nucleotides, the CDR3 is TGTGCCAGCACCGTAGGGAGTCAGCCCCAGCATTTT. This translates into CASTVGSQPQHF.

This clonotype turned up a few times. The rearrangement joins TRBV27 to TRBJ2-7, with 7 bases aligning to TRBD1. The CDR3 runs to 17 residues. The J segment lost 6 bases and the V segment lost 6 bases, leaving 20 bases of the junction unmatched. Germline V gene sequence: CDR1 MNHEY, CDR2 SMNVEV (reference sequence). CDR3: CASRPPTRQGPFGEQYF. In nucleotides, the CDR3 is TGTGCCAGCAGGCCACCCACAAGACAGGGTCCCTTTGGCGAGCAGTACTTC.

There are many counts of this clonotype. A much larger clone lies a single base off, so this may be a read error. V is TRBV7-2 and J is TRBJ2-7; no definite D call. V dropped 5 bases and J dropped 3 bases, with 5 bases sitting between them. This CDR3 contains 11 residues. The germline V gene has CDR1 SGHTA and CDR2 FQGNSA. CDR3 region: CASSLIYEQYF. As DNA, the CDR3 is TGTGCCAGCAGCCTCATCTACGAGCAGTACTTC.

This clonotype was recorded at least ten times. The genes are TRBV29-1 and TRBJ1-2, with TRBD1 identical over 7 bases. The CDR3 is made up of 16 amino acids. Looked up from germline, CDR1 is SQVTM and CDR2 is ANQGSEA. V gave up 4 bases and J gave up 5 bases; unmatched junction bases: 16. CDR3 amino acids: CSVVATGYFRNYGYTF. CDR3 in DNA: TGCAGCGTTGTGGCGACAGGGTACTTCAGAAATTATGGCTACACCTTC.

This clonotype was detected ten times or more. The chain recombines TRBV7-9 with TRBJ2-5; no definite D call. Germline V gene lookup returns CDR1 SEHNR and CDR2 FQNEAQ (reference sequence). The CDR3 is 12 amino acids. The V end lost 1 base, the J end lost 5 bases, and 5 bases lay between the germline ends. This CDR3 is CASSLGYETQYF. DNA of the CDR3: TGTGCCAGCAGCTTAGGATACGAGACCCAGTACTTC. The full variable domain, rest sourced from reference TRBV7-9 and TRBJ2-5, is DTGVSQNPRHKITKRGQNVTFRCDPISEHNRLYWYRQTLGQGPEFLTYFQNEAQLEKSRLLSDRFSAERPKGSFSTLEIQRTEQGDSAMYLCASSLGYETQYFGPGTRLLVL.

This clonotype was counted at least ten times. V usage is TRBV7-9 and J usage is TRBJ2-1; D gene uncertain. CDR1 is SEHNR and CDR2 is FQNEAQ in the germline V gene (reference sequence). CDR3 size: 13 residues. V gave up 5 bases and J gave up 10 bases, with 15 bases separating them. In DNA, the CDR3 is TGTGCCAGCAGCCCGGCTACAGTATTGGAGCAGTTCTTC. It specifies CASSPATVLEQFF.

The J gene is TRBJ2-7, the V gene TRBV12-3 or TRBV12-4; D perhaps matches TRBD1 (6 bases). Trimming took off 3 bases at V and 4 bases at J, with 10 bases between the two ends. The CDR3 sequence is 13 residues long. The CDR3 DNA reads TGTGCCAGCAGTTTGGACAGCCCGTACGAGCAGTACTTC. Amino acids: CASSLDSPYEQYF.

This clonotype was counted many times. In DNA, the CDR3 is TGCGCCAGCAGCCCAGTGCCAGGGGGAGAGACCCAGTACTTC. Amino acids: CASSPVPGGETQYF. This chain links TRBV5-1 with TRBJ2-5, with TRBD1 matching over 7 bases. V gave up 4 bases and J gave up 4 bases; unmatched junction bases: 7. The CDR3 totals 14 residues. Germline values: CDR1 SGHRS, CDR2 YFSETQ.

This clonotype has more than one count but fewer than ten. The rearrangement links TRBV2 to TRBJ2-1; 12 nucleotides line up with TRBD1. Germline trimming cut 4 bases from V and 6 bases from J; bases unmatched to any gene: 10. Germline V gene data show CDR1 as SNHLY and CDR2 as FYNNEI. The CDR3 spans 17 residues. CDR3 protein: CASSATRPGQGANEQFF. CDR3 bases: TGTGCCAGCAGTGCAACCCGACCGGGACAGGGGGCCAATGAGCAGTTCTTC.

The sample holds many counts of this clonotype. The chain recombines TRBV12-3 or TRBV12-4 with TRBJ2-5, with D tentatively TRBD2 (6 bases). V lost 7 bases to trimming and J lost 9 bases, with 21 bases between them. CDR3 length: 14 amino acids. The CDR3 protein is CASITDGTLGAQYF. The CDR3 DNA follows: TGTGCCAGCATTACGGACGGGACTCTTGGCGCCCAGTACTTC.

This clonotype was seen ten or more times. The rearrangement joins TRBV27 to TRBJ2-4; TRBD2 aligns across 12 bases. Per germline, CDR1 MNHEY and CDR2 SMNVEV (reference sequence). The CDR3 has 16 residues. V lost 6 bases and J lost 3; bases outside the gene matches: 6. CDR3 loop: CASSLAGGGGKNIQYF. The DNA of the CDR3 is TGTGCCAGCAGCCTAGCGGGAGGGGGGGGCAAAAACATTCAGTACTTC.

The sample holds many counts of this clonotype. This chain links TRBV20-1 with TRBJ1-2; D ambiguous. The ends were cut back, 0 bases at V and 3 bases at J, with 8 bases in the middle. The CDR3 covers 13 residues. The germline CDR1 and CDR2 sequences are DFQATT and SNEGSKA (reference sequence). CDR3 nucleotides: TGCAGTGCTAGAGAGGAGACGGACTATGGCTACACCTTC. Amino acids: CSAREETDYGYTF.

The CDR3 loop reads CSAAETSKGPDTQYF. The CDR3 DNA sequence: TGCAGTGCTGCAGAGACTAGCAAGGGTCCAGATACGCAGTATTTT. V gene TRBV20-1 combines with J gene TRBJ2-3; 7 positions agree with TRBD2. Germline CDR1 DFQATT, CDR2 SNEGSKA (reference sequence). V dropped 5 bases and J dropped 4; count of bases not matched to a gene: 12. The CDR3 is 15 amino acids.

This clonotype has a count of ten or more. The chain links TRBV5-1 to TRBJ2-7; no clear D gene. The V end was cut by 0 bases, the J end by 0 bases, with 7 bases between. Germline V gene data show CDR1 as SGHRS and CDR2 as YFSETQ. The CDR3 consists of 14 residues. The chain's CDR3 is CASSLVAASYEQYF. CDR3 in DNA: TGCGCCAGCAGCTTGGTAGCAGCCTCCTACGAGCAGTACTTC.

This clonotype was observed a few times. The chain has TRBV20-1 and TRBJ2-7, with 7 nucleotides matching TRBD1. The CDR3 covers 14 residues. Germline trimming cut 7 bases from V and 2 bases from J; bases unmatched to any gene: 11. Germline V gene lookup returns CDR1 DFQATT and CDR2 SNEGSKA (reference sequence). The CDR3 nucleotides are TGCAGTGTCCCTGGACAGGACCAGACCTACGAGCAGTACTTC. It translates to CSVPGQDQTYEQYF.

V gene TRBV5-6 combines with J gene TRBJ2-7; tentative D call: TRBD2 (5 bases). The CDR3 has 15 residues. CDR1 and CDR2 (germline): SGHDT, YYEEEE. V lost 0 bases and J lost 7, with 17 bases in between. CDR3 protein: CASSLGGSGGWEQYF. DNA for the CDR3: TGTGCCAGCAGCTTGGGAGGGAGTGGCGGTTGGGAGCAGTACTTC.

The genes are TRBV29-1 and TRBJ2-5; the D call may be TRBD1 or TRBD2 (6 bases each). V was cut by 3 bases and J by 5 bases, with 10 bases left in between. CDR1 and CDR2 from the germline V gene are SQVTM and ANQGSEA. The CDR3 is 12 residues long. The chain's CDR3 is CSVEEGVETQYF. Here the CDR3 DNA reads TGCAGCGTTGAGGAGGGGGTGGAGACCCAGTACTTC. Filled out from reference TRBV29-1 and TRBJ2-5, the complete variable domain reads SAVISQKPSRDICQRGTSLTIQCQVDSQVTMMFWYRQQPGQSLTLIATANQGSEATYESGFVIDKFPISRPNLTFSTLTVSNMSPEDSSIYLCSVEEGVETQYFGPGTRLLVL.

This sequence joins TRBV5-1 and TRBJ1-1; no firm D call. Germline assignment: CDR1 SGHRS and CDR2 YFSETQ. The CDR3 extends over 15 amino acids. Trimming took 5 bases from V and 1 from J, leaving 15 bases between them. The CDR3 DNA reads TGCGCCAGCAGATACATCGACGTGGGGAACACTGAAGCTTTCTTT. Translated: CASRYIDVGNTEAFF.

This clonotype has a handful of counts. The rearrangement uses TRBV20-1 and TRBJ2-1; 9 bases are a match to TRBD1. Per germline, CDR1 DFQATT and CDR2 SNEGSKA (reference sequence). There are 19 residues in the CDR3. After removal of 2 bases from V and 4 bases from J, the junction contained 18 bases not matched to a gene. For the CDR3, the DNA is TGCAGTGCTAGACGGGACAGGGAAAATGCGGGGGCCAGATACAATGAGCAGTTCTTC. It is translated as CSARRDRENAGARYNEQFF.

The chain carries TRBV14 and TRBJ2-1; D is ambiguous. Germline V lookup: CDR1 SGHDN, CDR2 FVKESK. V was shortened by 0 bases and J by 9 bases, with 15 bases between the two germline ends. The CDR3 is 15 residues long. CDR3 region: CASSQDRPPGREQFF. CDR3 nucleotides: TGTGCCAGCAGCCAAGATCGCCCTCCTGGACGTGAGCAGTTCTTC.

This clonotype was counted at least ten times. The J gene is TRBJ1-5, the V gene TRBV9; D is unclear. Germline CDR1 SGDLS, CDR2 YYNGEE. V gave up 3 bases and J gave up 8 bases, with 6 bases separating them. This CDR3 contains 11 residues. The CDR3, as DNA: TGTGCCAGCAGCGGAGGCAAGCCCCAGCATTTT. Protein sequence: CASSGGKPQHF.

This clonotype was seen at least ten times. V and J are TRBV6-5 and TRBJ2-1; TRBD2 agrees at 7 bases. The V and J ends lost 6 bases and 12 bases, in that order; junction bases with no gene match: 8. Germline CDR1 reads MNHEY; CDR2 reads SVGAGI. This CDR3 spans 12 amino acids. The CDR3 loop is CASSLEGLTQFF. The CDR3 region has the DNA TGTGCCAGCAGCCTAGAGGGACTAACGCAGTTCTTC.